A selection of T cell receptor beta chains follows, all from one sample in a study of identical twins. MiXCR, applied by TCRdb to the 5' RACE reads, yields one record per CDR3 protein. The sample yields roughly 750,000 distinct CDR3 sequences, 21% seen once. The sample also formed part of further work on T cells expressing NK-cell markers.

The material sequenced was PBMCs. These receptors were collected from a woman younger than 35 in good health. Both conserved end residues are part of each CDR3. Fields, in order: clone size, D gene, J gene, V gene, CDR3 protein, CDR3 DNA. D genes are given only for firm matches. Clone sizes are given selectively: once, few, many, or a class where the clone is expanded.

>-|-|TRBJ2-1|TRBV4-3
CASSQDLGGLGVEQFF
TGCGCCAGCAGCCAAGATTTGGGCGGCCTGGGGGTTGAGCAGTTCTTC
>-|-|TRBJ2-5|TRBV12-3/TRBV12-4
CASRIAAEETQYF
TGTGCCAGCAGAATAGCCGCGGAAGAGACCCAGTACTTC
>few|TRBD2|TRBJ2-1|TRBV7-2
CASSWGLASNEQFF
TGTGCCAGCAGCTGGGGACTAGCCTCCAATGAGCAGTTCTTC
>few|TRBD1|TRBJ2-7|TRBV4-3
CASSLRQGSEQYF
TGCGCCAGCAGCCTCCGACAGGGTTCGGAGCAGTACTTC
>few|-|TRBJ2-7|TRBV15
CATSREGQERNF
TGTGCCACCAGCAGAGAGGGTCAGGAAAGAAACTTC
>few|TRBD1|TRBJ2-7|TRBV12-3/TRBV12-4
CASRDGTGGYYEQYF
TGTGCCAGCAGAGACGGGACAGGGGGCTATTACGAGCAGTACTTC
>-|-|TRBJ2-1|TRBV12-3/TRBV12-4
CASSPPGSVDEQFF
TGTGCCAGCAGTCCCCCCGGCTCCGTAGATGAGCAGTTCTTC
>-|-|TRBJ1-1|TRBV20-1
CSARDRRGGGTEAFF
TGCAGTGCTAGAGATCGGCGGGGGGGTGGCACTGAAGCTTTCTTT
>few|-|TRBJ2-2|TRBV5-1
CASAPVTGELFF
TGCGCCAGCGCTCCGGTAACCGGGGAGCTGTTTTTT
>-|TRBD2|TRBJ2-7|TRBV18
CASSAGTSAAYEQYF
TGTGCCAGCTCGGCCGGGACTAGCGCGGCCTACGAGCAGTACTTC
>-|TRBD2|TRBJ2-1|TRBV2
CASNQGSGVNEQFF
TGTGCCAGCAATCAAGGTAGCGGGGTCAATGAGCAGTTCTTC
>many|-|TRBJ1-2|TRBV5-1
CASSLQGRGEYGYTF
TGCGCCAGCAGTCTTCAGGGACGGGGAGAATATGGCTACACCTTC
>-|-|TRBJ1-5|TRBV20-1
CSARQEMNQPQHF
TGCAGTGCTAGACAGGAGATGAATCAGCCCCAGCATTTT
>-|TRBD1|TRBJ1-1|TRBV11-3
CASSSEGAGPEAFF
TGTGCCAGCAGCTCCGAGGGGGCCGGGCCTGAAGCTTTCTTT
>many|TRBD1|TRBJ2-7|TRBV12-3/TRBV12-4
CASRGQGASYEQYF
TGTGCCAGCAGGGGACAGGGGGCTTCCTACGAGCAGTACTTC
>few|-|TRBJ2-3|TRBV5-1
CASSSVYSTDTQYF
TGCGCCAGCAGCTCGGTTTATAGCACAGATACGCAGTATTTT
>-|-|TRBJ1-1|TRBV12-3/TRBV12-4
CASTLSSGVTEAFF
TGTGCCAGCACCCTCTCTTCAGGGGTGACTGAAGCTTTCTTT
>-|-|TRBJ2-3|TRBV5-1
CASSPPFTDTQYF
TGCGCCAGCAGCCCCCCTTTTACAGATACGCAGTATTTT
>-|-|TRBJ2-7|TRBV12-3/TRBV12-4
CASSFIRGYEQYF
TGTGCCAGCAGTTTCATCAGGGGTTACGAGCAGTACTTC
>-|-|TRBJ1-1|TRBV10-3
CAISRQDTEAFF
TGTGCCATCAGTAGACAGGATACTGAAGCTTTCTTT
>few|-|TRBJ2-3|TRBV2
CASSNILGGTDTQYF
TGTGCCAGCAGTAATATCCTGGGCGGCACAGATACGCAGTATTTT
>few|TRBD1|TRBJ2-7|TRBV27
CASNPGPGQGAPNEQYF
TGTGCCAGCAACCCCGGACCGGGACAGGGGGCGCCTAACGAGCAGTACTTC
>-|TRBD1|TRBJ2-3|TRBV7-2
CASSLYRGPTDTQYF
TGTGCCAGCAGCCTTTACAGGGGGCCCACAGATACGCAGTATTTT
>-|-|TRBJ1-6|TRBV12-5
CASVESSYNSPLHF
TGTGCTAGTGTAGAAAGCTCCTATAATTCACCCCTCCACTTT